The 24 T cell receptor beta chains below were found in one sample sequenced in a study of cytomegalovirus exposure and HLA in healthy donors. Primers for the PCR totalled 60 Vbeta and 13 Jbeta. Profiled with immunoSEQ multiplex PCR; TCRdb holds only in-frame clones, not every one. This sample has around 180,000 clones, with around 80% found just once. The sample was PBMCs. The receptors derive from a girl aged 2 to 10 in good health and CMV-seropositive.

The chain couples TRBV13 to TRBJ2-5, with 8 nucleotides matching TRBD2. The V gene's germline CDR1 is PRHDT and CDR2 FYEKMQ (reference sequence). J lost 3 bases, V lost 4 bases, and 13 bases had no gene match. The CDR3 length is 17 residues. CDR3 DNA: TGTGCCAGCAGCTCCGAGGCGAACGGGAGGGAGGAAGAGACCCAGTACTTC. Its protein is CASSSEANGREEETQYF.

In its sample, this clone was seen a few times. The chain uses TRBV5-4 and TRBJ1-4, with D maybe TRBD1 (5 bases). Germline V CDR1 and CDR2: SGHNT, YYREEE (reference sequence). The CDR3 totals 16 residues. V lost 0 bases and J lost 8, with 17 bases in between. In DNA, the CDR3 is TGTGCCAGCAGCTTGGATGGGGCAGGGCTAGGCGAAAAACTGTTTTTT. Protein product: CASSLDGAGLGEKLFF.

V and J are TRBV15 and TRBJ1-1; 11 nucleotides line up with TRBD1. Germline CDR1 and CDR2: LNHNV and YYDKDF (reference sequence). J gave up 5 bases and V 6 bases, and 8 bases lay outside the gene matches. This CDR3 has 15 residues. In DNA, the CDR3 is TGTGCCACCAGGGTACGGACAGGGGGCTCTACTGAAGCTTTCTTT. Protein: CATRVRTGGSTEAFF. Variable domain in full (rest from reference TRBV15 and TRBJ1-1): DAMVIQNPRYQVTQFGKPVTLSCSQTLNHNVMYWYQQKSSQAPKLLFHYYDKDFNNEADTPDNFQSRRPNTSFCFLDIRSPGLGDTAMYLCATRVRTGGSTEAFFGQGTRLTVV.

The CDR3 DNA reads TGCGCCAGCAGCTTGGCGGAGGGACGACGGGAGCAGTACTTC. It encodes CASSLAEGRREQYF. The rearrangement joins TRBV5-1 to TRBJ2-5; the D gene is possibly TRBD2 (6 bases). CDR1 is SGHRS and CDR2 is YFSETQ in the germline V gene. V gave up 0 bases and J gave up 11 bases, with 17 bases separating them. The CDR3 has 14 amino acids.

The V gene is TRBV28, the J gene TRBJ2-1, with TRBD1 identical over 9 bases. V lost 3 bases, J lost 7 bases, and 7 bases stayed unmatched. The CDR3 loop spans 15 amino acids. Looked up from germline, CDR1 is MDHEN and CDR2 is SYDVKM. The DNA of the CDR3 is TGTGCCAGCAGTTTCGTACAGGGGGCTCAAAATGAGCAGTTCTTC. Its protein is CASSFVQGAQNEQFF. Combining the CDR3 with reference TRBV28 and TRBJ2-1 gives the whole variable domain DVKVTQSSRYLVKRTGEKVFLECVQDMDHENMFWYRQDPGLGLRLIYFSYDVKMKEKGDIPEGYSVSREKKERFSLILESASTNQTSMYLCASSFVQGAQNEQFFGPGTRLTVL.

The J gene is TRBJ1-5, the V gene TRBV19, with D hard to call. The CDR3 extends over 14 amino acids. Trimming shortened V by 7 bases and J by 7 bases, and 17 bases separated the two germline ends. Per germline, CDR1 LNHDA and CDR2 SQIVND (reference sequence). CDR3 protein: CASTSSAGRQPQHF. CDR3 DNA sequence: TGTGCCAGTACGTCTTCGGCAGGTCGGCAGCCCCAGCATTTT.

A single count supports this clone. V gene TRBV6-5 combines with J gene TRBJ1-5; D may be TRBD1 (6 bases). Germline loops: CDR1 MNHEY, CDR2 SVGAGI. This CDR3 has 14 residues. Between the trimmed V and J ends, which lost 6 bases and 3 bases, there was a span of 12 bases. In DNA form, the CDR3 reads TGTGCCAGCAGCCCGACAGGACCCAATCAGCCCCAGCATTTT. This sequence encodes CASSPTGPNQPQHF.

V gene TRBV6-1 combines with J gene TRBJ1-1, with TRBD1 matching 7 bases. The CDR3 consists of 14 residues. Germline trimming cut 10 bases from V and 2 bases from J; bases unmatched to any gene: 10. CDR1 is MNHNS, CDR2 SASEGT, per germline. CDR3 sequence (DNA): TGTGCCATCCAACAGGGGCAATATAACACTGAAGCTTTCTTT. Its translation is CAIQQGQYNTEAFF.

This chain connects TRBV19 to TRBJ1-5, with D tentatively TRBD1 (5 bases). Germline assignment: CDR1 LNHDA and CDR2 SQIVND (reference sequence). The CDR3 runs to 14 residues. V lost 3 bases to trimming and J lost 5 bases, with 11 bases between them. The DNA for the CDR3 is TGTGCCAGTAGTATCGCCAGGGTGGATCAGCCCCAGCATTTT. Encoded protein: CASSIARVDQPQHF.

This chain connects TRBV6-5 to TRBJ2-1; D remains ambiguous. CDR1 is MNHEY and CDR2 is SVGAGI in the germline V gene. The V and J ends lost 6 bases and 8 bases respectively, with 14 bases between them. This CDR3 spans 13 amino acids. CDR3 DNA: TGTGCCAGCAGCCTCCCTATGGGCGATGAGCAGTTCTTC. Protein: CASSLPMGDEQFF.

V is TRBV5-1 and J is TRBJ1-1; possible D gene TRBD1, 6 bases. Germline lookup yields CDR1 SGHRS and CDR2 YFSETQ. The V end was cut by 2 bases, the J end by 0 bases, with 8 bases between. The CDR3 is 14 residues long. CDR3 sequence: CASSFGTLNTEAFF. The DNA for the CDR3 is TGCGCCAGCAGCTTTGGGACACTGAACACTGAAGCTTTCTTT.

V usage is TRBV29-1 and J usage is TRBJ1-1; weak D call: TRBD1 (6 bases). The CDR3 is 17 residues long. Trimming cost V 2 bases and J 4 bases, with 23 bases left between them. Per germline, CDR1 SQVTM and CDR2 ANQGSEA. CDR3 sequence reads: CSVERLSRWTVSTEAFF. The CDR3 DNA reads as TGCAGCGTTGAAAGGCTTAGTCGCTGGACAGTATCCACTGAAGCTTTCTTT.

The chain links TRBV18 to TRBJ1-1; D not certain. V dropped 2 bases and J dropped 0 bases, with 10 bases sitting between them. In germline, CDR1 is KGHSH, CDR2 LQKENI. The CDR3 has 15 residues. CDR3 nucleotides: TGTGCCAGCTCACCAGCCGCAGGCCTGAACACTGAAGCTTTCTTT. Translating gives CASSPAAGLNTEAFF. Full variable domain (remainder filled in from reference TRBV18 and TRBJ1-1): NAGVMQNPRHLVRRRGQEARLRCSPMKGHSHVYWYRQLPEEGLKFMVYLQKENIIDESGMPKERFSAEFPKEGPSILRIQQVVRGDSAAYFCASSPAAGLNTEAFFGQGTRLTVV.

V is TRBV18 and J is TRBJ2-2, with D hard to call. CDR3 size: 15 residues. Germline assignment: CDR1 KGHSH and CDR2 LQKENI. The V and J ends lost 2 bases and 0 bases respectively, with 7 bases between them. The CDR3 region has the DNA TGTGCCAGCTCACCAAGAGGATCGAACACCGGGGAGCTGTTTTTT. It yields the protein CASSPRGSNTGELFF.

V is TRBV27 and J is TRBJ2-7; 9 nucleotides agree with TRBD1. The CDR3 length is 14 residues. The trim removed 7 bases at V and 7 bases at J, leaving 11 bases unmatched. The germline V gene has CDR1 MNHEY and CDR2 SMNVEV (reference sequence). Here the CDR3 reads CASIPDRGVGEQYF. The DNA for the CDR3 is TGTGCCAGCATCCCGGACAGGGGAGTGGGGGAGCAGTACTTC.

The V call is TRBV7-8, the J call TRBJ2-5, with TRBD1 identical over 7 bases. Germline CDR1 is SGHVS and CDR2 is FQNEAQ. V was pared by 5 bases and J by 4 bases, with 4 bases of the junction left unmatched. There are 13 residues in the CDR3. This CDR3 reads CASSPGQRETQYF. In nucleotides, the CDR3 is TGTGCCAGCAGCCCGGGACAGCGAGAGACCCAGTACTTC.

The chain uses TRBV30 and TRBJ1-5; 7 bases align to TRBD1. V lost 1 base, J lost 0 bases, and 15 bases stayed unmatched. Germline lookup yields CDR1 GTSNPN and CDR2 SVGIG (reference sequence). This CDR3 has 19 residues. The CDR3 region has the DNA TGTGCCTGGAGTGCTCGGGACAGCCGAGGTTCCTATAGCAATCAGCCCCAGCATTTT. This codes for CAWSARDSRGSYSNQPQHF. The whole variable domain, filled in from reference TRBV30 and TRBJ1-5, reads SQTIHQWPATLVQPVGSPLSLECTVEGTSNPNLYWYRQAAGRGLQLLFYSVGIGQISSEVPQNLSASRPQDRQFILSSKKLLLSDSGFYLCAWSARDSRGSYSNQPQHFGDGTRLSIL.

The J gene is TRBJ2-1, the V gene TRBV30; weak D call: TRBD1 (5 bases). CDR1 and CDR2 from the germline V gene are GTSNPN and SVGIG (reference sequence). Between the trimmed V and J ends, which lost 5 bases and 9 bases, there was a span of 17 bases. This CDR3 has 13 residues. The CDR3 nucleotides are TGTGCCTGGGGTATCGATTTAAGGGGTGAGCAGTTCTTC. This sequence encodes CAWGIDLRGEQFF.

This clone was found once. The V and J genes are TRBV30 and TRBJ2-5, with TRBD1 matching over 7 bases. The DNA end is more similar to TRBJ2-7, so the J call may be wrong. The CDR3 covers 13 residues. Germline CDR1 is GTSNPN and CDR2 is SVGIG (reference sequence). The chain's CDR3 is CAWRQGSYHEQYF. As DNA, the CDR3 is TGTGCCTGGAGACAGGGGTCATACCACGAGCAGTACTTC.

This clone was seen a handful of times. The J gene is TRBJ1-4, the V gene TRBV6-5; 9 positions agree with TRBD1. There are 15 residues in the CDR3. J was trimmed by 7 bases and V by 6 bases; bases with no gene match: 9. Germline-derived CDR1 and CDR2 are MNHEY and SVGAGI. This chain's CDR3 is CASRDPGQGGEKLFF. As DNA, the CDR3 is TGTGCCAGCAGGGATCCGGGACAGGGAGGTGAAAAACTGTTTTTT.

The chain joins TRBV30 to TRBJ1-4, with 10 bases identical to TRBD1. With V trimmed by 2 bases and J by 8 bases, 5 bases remained unmatched. Germline-derived CDR1 and CDR2 are GTSNPN and SVGIG (reference sequence). This CDR3 is built from 14 residues. CDR3 protein: CAWSRTGGWEKLFF. The CDR3 bases are TGTGCCTGGAGTCGGACAGGGGGTTGGGAAAAACTGTTTTTT. Variable domain in full (rest from reference TRBV30 and TRBJ1-4): SQTIHQWPATLVQPVGSPLSLECTVEGTSNPNLYWYRQAAGRGLQLLFYSVGIGQISSEVPQNLSASRPQDRQFILSSKKLLLSDSGFYLCAWSRTGGWEKLFFGSGTQLSVL.

V and J are TRBV9 and TRBJ2-7; TRBD1 matches 7 bases. The J segment lost 5 bases and the V segment lost 3 bases, leaving 14 bases of the junction unmatched. Germline lookup yields CDR1 SGDLS and CDR2 YYNGEE. The CDR3 spans 16 residues. For the CDR3, the DNA is TGTGCCAGCAGCGAACATCGGACAGGAGGCGTCGACGAGCAGTACTTC. It codes for CASSEHRTGGVDEQYF.

Comment on this clone: Distinct nucleotide sequences in the sample also encode this CDR3. The CDR3 nucleotides are TGCGCCAGCAGCTTGGGGGGGGGCCCTGCAACTAATGAAAAACTGTTTTTT. Translated: CASSLGGGPATNEKLFF. The chain carries TRBV5-1 and TRBJ1-4, with a possible D match to TRBD1 (6 bases). V lost 0 bases to trimming and J lost 0 bases, with 12 bases between them. The CDR3 sequence is 17 residues long. Germline V gene data show CDR1 as SGHRS and CDR2 as YFSETQ.

V is TRBV29-1 and J is TRBJ2-7; D is possibly TRBD1 (6 bases). V gave up 4 bases and J gave up 1 base, with 11 bases separating them. Germline assignment: CDR1 SQVTM and CDR2 ANQGSEA. The CDR3 runs 13 residues. DNA of the CDR3: TGCAGCGTTGTCAACAGGGTGTCCTACGAGCAGTACTTC. Amino acid sequence: CSVVNRVSYEQYF.